This T cell receptor (beta chain) originates from a study of beta chain features in type 1 diabetes. Overall study: Cell yields, gender and age were similar in healthy donors and patients.

Comment on this clone: The antigen remains undetermined.

Only one heparinised blood draw was taken per donor, and its volume averaged around 120 mL. This CDR3 has 17 amino acids. Trimming stripped 0 bases from V and 2 bases from J, with 17 bases between. CDR1 and CDR2 (germline): SGDLS, YYNGEE. The study reverse transcribed the entire isolated RNA, so it sequenced expressed TCRB transcripts. TCRdb's table, derived via immunoSEQ multiplex PCR, lists solely in-frame clones and lacks some. Here the sample spans under 550,000 clones, roughly 11% being singletons. Study-level results: Shortening that was moderate but significant affected the TCRB CDR3s of Type 1 diabetes patients in all four CD4+ subsets. The VDJ junctions of type 1 diabetes patients carried fewer insertions and more deletions.

Source material: naive CD4+ T cells from blood. The chain couples TRBV9 to TRBJ1-1; tentative D call: TRBD1 (6 bases). The sequence was obtained from a woman between 18 and 29 years old in good health. The CDR3 here is CASSVDPRPDSNTEAFF. CDR3 sequence (DNA): TGTGCCAGCAGCGTAGATCCCCGCCCGGACAGTAACACTGAAGCTTTCTTT. The variable domain in full, with the rest retrieved from reference TRBV9 and TRBJ1-1, is DSGVTQTPKHLITATGQRVTLRCSPRSGDLSVYWYQQSLDQGLQFLIQYYNGEERAKGNILERFSAQQFPDLHSELNLSSLELGDSALYFCASSVDPRPDSNTEAFFGQGTRLTVV.